The clone carrying this T cell receptor beta chain was detected only once. The target antigen is unknown. Amplification used 60 Vbeta primers and 13 Jbeta primers. Here immunoSEQ multiplex PCR was the method, and the copy in TCRdb shows in-frame clones only, minus some. The sample lists 150,000 to 200,000 clones; under 75% were seen once. This CDR3 comprises 16 residues. Germline lookup yields CDR1 SNHLY and CDR2 FYNNEI. V lost 8 bases, J lost 0 bases, and 16 bases lay in between. The data stem from a study of cytomegalovirus exposure and HLA in healthy donors. Study-wide results and limits: The study recorded 164 TCR beta chains that were cytomegalovirus-associated. Across HLA loci, a later analysis found differing TCR association rates, with DRB1 most and HLA-C fewest.

The TCR originated in a middle-aged man in good health and CMV-seropositive. V usage is TRBV2 and J usage is TRBJ1-4; tentative D call: TRBD1 (5 bases). The specimen sequenced was PBMCs. CDR3 in amino acids: CASRQRIHATNEKLFF. The CDR3 DNA is TGTGCCAGCCGACAGAGAATTCATGCAACTAATGAAAAACTGTTTTTT.